Shown below are 8 T cell receptor beta chains from a single sample sequenced in a study of T-cell reconstitution after alpha-beta-depleted transplantation in children. Unique molecular identifiers featured in how the TCRbeta library was prepared. TCRdb re-derived calls from the PCR reads in MiXCR, one entry per CDR3 protein. The sample carries 640,000 or so distinct CDR3 sequences, roughly 15% recorded once. The sample in question was PBMCs from the stem cell graft donor, obtained from the stem cell graft. The source of these receptors is a human donor who donated a stem cell graft to a child with acute myeloid leukemia.

Many counts were recorded for this clonotype. The rearrangement links TRBV6-1 to TRBJ1-2, with D unresolved. The CDR3 contains 16 residues. Between the trimmed V and J ends, which lost 5 bases and 5 bases, there was a span of 21 bases. CDR1 is MNHNS, CDR2 SASEGT, per germline. CDR3 protein: CASSRTSGLMGYGYTF. The CDR3 DNA reads TGTGCCAGCAGTCGAACTTCGGGCCTGATGGGGTATGGCTACACCTTC.

This clonotype was seen more than once but under ten times. The chain uses TRBV12-3 or TRBV12-4 and TRBJ1-1, with unresolved D. The CDR3 consists of 14 residues. With 3 bases removed from V and 1 base from J, the gap between germline ends came to 9 bases. CDR3 bases: TGTGCCAGCAGTTTCAGTGTCGGGAACACTGAAGCTTTCTTT. Protein sequence: CASSFSVGNTEAFF.

This clonotype has at least ten counts. The chain links TRBV20-1 to TRBJ2-5; 8 bases line up with TRBD1. With 6 bases clipped from V and 2 bases from J, the junction kept 8 bases outside the gene matches. The germline gives CDR1 DFQATT, CDR2 SNEGSKA (reference sequence). CDR3 length: 14 residues. For the CDR3, the DNA is TGCAGTGCCCGTTCCGGGACAGGACAAGAGACCCAGTACTTC. This translates into CSARSGTGQETQYF.

This clonotype has only a few counts. The V call is TRBV11-2, the J call TRBJ2-6, with D unclear. V was pared by 5 bases and J by 4 bases, with 9 bases between. This CDR3 is 14 amino acids long. Per the germline V gene, CDR1 is SGHAT and CDR2 is FQNNGV. The CDR3 sequence is CASSPEPGANVLTF. The CDR3 DNA sequence: TGTGCCAGCAGCCCCGAGCCGGGGGCCAACGTCCTGACTTTC.

This sequence joins TRBV6-1 and TRBJ2-7; D is perhaps TRBD2 (5 bases). V was clipped by 7 bases and J by 4 bases, with 11 bases between them. This CDR3 comprises 12 residues. The germline gives CDR1 MNHNS, CDR2 SASEGT. CDR3 in DNA: TGTGCCAGCAATTCGGGGAAATACGAGCAGTACTTC. Protein sequence: CASNSGKYEQYF.

The gene calls are TRBV7-3 and TRBJ2-1; TRBD1 or TRBD2 may be the D gene (6 bases each). V lost 1 base and J lost 7, with 14 bases in between. The CDR3 sequence is 15 residues long. Germline V gives CDR1 SGHTA, CDR2 FQGTGA. CDR3 sequence (DNA): TGTGCCAGCAGCTTAAAAGGGGGGCGAGGGAATGAGCAGTTCTTC. Amino acids: CASSLKGGRGNEQFF.

This rearrangement joins TRBV20-1 to TRBJ1-5; 8 positions agree with TRBD1. CDR1 DFQATT and CDR2 SNEGSKA come from the germline V gene (reference sequence). The CDR3 totals 16 residues. The ends lost 6 bases at V and 0 bases at J; junction bases unmatched: 10. CDR3 protein: CSAVRQGQYSNQPQHF. The DNA for the CDR3 is TGCAGTGCCGTAAGACAGGGGCAATATAGCAATCAGCCCCAGCATTTT.

This clonotype was recorded many times. This chain uses TRBV12-3 or TRBV12-4 with TRBJ2-1, with D uncertain. The CDR3 is 12 amino acids. V shed 6 bases and J shed 16 bases, with 19 bases lying between them. The CDR3 loop is CASSTERAQIFF. DNA for the CDR3: TGTGCCAGCAGCACCGAACGGGCTCAGATTTTCTTC.